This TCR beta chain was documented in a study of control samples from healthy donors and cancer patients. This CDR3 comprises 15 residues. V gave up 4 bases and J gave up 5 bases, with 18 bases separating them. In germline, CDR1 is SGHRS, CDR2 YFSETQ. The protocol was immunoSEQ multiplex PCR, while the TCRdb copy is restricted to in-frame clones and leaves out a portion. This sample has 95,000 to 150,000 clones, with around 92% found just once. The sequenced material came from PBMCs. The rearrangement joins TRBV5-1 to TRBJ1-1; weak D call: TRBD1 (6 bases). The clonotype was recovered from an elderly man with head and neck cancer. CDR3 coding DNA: TGCGCCAGCAGCCCGGGCCCACAGGGTATGACTGAAGCTTTCTTT. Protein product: CASSPGPQGMTEAFF.